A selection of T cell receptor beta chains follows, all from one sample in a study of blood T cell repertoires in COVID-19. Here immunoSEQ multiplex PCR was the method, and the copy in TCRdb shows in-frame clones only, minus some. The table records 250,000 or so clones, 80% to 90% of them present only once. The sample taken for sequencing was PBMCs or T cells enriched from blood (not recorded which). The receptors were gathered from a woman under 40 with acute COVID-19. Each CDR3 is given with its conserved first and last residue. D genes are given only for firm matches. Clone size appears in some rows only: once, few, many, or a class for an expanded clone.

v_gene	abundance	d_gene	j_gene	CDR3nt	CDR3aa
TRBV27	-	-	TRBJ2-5	TGTGCCAGCCGATCCCAGTGGGGCAGGGGAGGGGGAGAGACCCAGTACTTC	CASRSQWGRGGGETQYF
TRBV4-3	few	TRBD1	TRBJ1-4	TGCGCCAGCAGCCAAGATTACCCAGGGGGAACTAATGAAAAACTGTTTTTT	CASSQDYPGGTNEKLFF
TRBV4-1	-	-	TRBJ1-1	TGCGCCAGCAGCCAAGACTCCGGGAGCACTGAAGCTTTCTTT	CASSQDSGSTEAFF
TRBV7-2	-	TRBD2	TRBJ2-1	TGTGCCAGCAGCTTAGGGGGGGGACTAGCGTACAATGAGCAGTTCTTC	CASSLGGGLAYNEQFF
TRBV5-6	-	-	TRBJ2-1	TGTGCCAGCAGCTTGAATTTCGATGAGCAGTTCTTC	CASSLNFDEQFF
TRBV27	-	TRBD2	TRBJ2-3	TGTGCCAGCAGTTTAGAACTAGCGGGGAAAGATACGCAGTATTTT	CASSLELAGKDTQYF
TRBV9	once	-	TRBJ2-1	TGTGCCAGCAGCGCAGGGGAAGGGGCATACAATGAGCAGTTCTTC	CASSAGEGAYNEQFF
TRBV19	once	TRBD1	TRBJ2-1	TGTGCCAGTGCAAACAGGGGGCGCTCAAATGAGCAGTTCTTC	CASANRGRSNEQFF
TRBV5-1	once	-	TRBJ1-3	TGCGCCAGCAGCTCTGAACAGGGAAACACCATATATTTT	CASSSEQGNTIYF
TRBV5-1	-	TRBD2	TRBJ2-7	TGCGCCAGCAGCTTGAGCGGGGCGGGGGAGCAGTACTTC	CASSLSGAGEQYF